A single TCR beta chain is shown here with its context. Its specificity is not known. These data originate in a study of cytomegalovirus exposure and HLA in healthy donors. About the research overall: Out of roughly 170 million T cells, an earlier analysis found more than 95 million unique TCR beta sequences in total. When 350 to 500 donors were genotyped, roughly 80% of them were found to fall in the Caucasian-associated ancestry cluster. Study outcomes and limitations: A later analysis found that most CMV-associated TCR beta chains appeared HLA-restricted. When a later analysis was performed, an Asian-associated ancestry cluster reportedly had fewer N-insertions than the roughly 700-donor mean.

60 Vbeta and 13 Jbeta primers were used in PCR. Assay used: immunoSEQ multiplex PCR; TCRdb lists only in-frame clones, some missing. The data contain 95,000 to 150,000 clones, about 80% of them seen just once; the ten biggest clones take up more than 3.5%. Sequenced material: PBMCs. The source is a woman aged 40-49 years in good health and CMV-seropositive.

The CDR3: CASSVGGYYGYTF. CDR3 DNA sequence: TGTGCCAGCAGCGTAGGCGGATACTATGGCTACACCTTC. The gene calls are TRBV9 and TRBJ1-2; D is unresolved. CDR1 SGDLS and CDR2 YYNGEE come from the germline V gene. The CDR3 contains 13 residues. The V gene lost 0 bases and the J gene lost 3 bases, with 6 bases spanning the gap.